The 24 T cell receptor beta chains given below trace back to one sample, sequenced in a study of T cell repertoires in cytomegalovirus infection. TCRdb reprocessed the reads via MiXCR and lists one record per CDR3 protein. This sample has some 920,000 distinct CDR3 sequences, with about a third found just once. These receptors' antigens are unknown. Sequencing was performed on cultured CD8+ T cells from PBMCs, taken from culture after CMV antigen stimulation. The source is a human donor in good health (CMV status not recorded). Some clones in this sample may be carry-over from other donors' samples.

The gene calls are TRBV5-1 and TRBJ1-1; D is perhaps TRBD1 (6 bases). Germline values: CDR1 SGHRS, CDR2 YFSETQ. The CDR3 is 12 residues long. Trimming pared 4 bases from V and 4 bases from J, leaving 8 bases between. CDR3 DNA sequence: TGCGCCAGCAGCGTGGGGGCCACTGAAGCTTTCTTT. As protein: CASSVGATEAFF.

V usage is TRBV27 and J usage is TRBJ1-5; D gene unclear. The V end lost 1 base, the J end lost 0 bases, and 4 bases lay between the germline ends. CDR3 length: 14 amino acids. Per the germline V gene, CDR1 is MNHEY and CDR2 is SMNVEV (reference sequence). The CDR3, as DNA: TGTGCCAGCAGTTTATGGAGTAGCAATCAGCCCCAGCATTTT. Protein sequence: CASSLWSSNQPQHF.

V is TRBV27 and J is TRBJ1-1, with 9 bases aligning to TRBD1. This CDR3 has 14 residues. V shed 6 bases, J shed 8 bases, and the junction held 10 bases outside the gene matches. CDR1 is MNHEY and CDR2 is SMNVEV in the germline V gene (reference sequence). The chain's CDR3 is CASSRTGDVAEAFF. Here the CDR3 DNA reads TGTGCCAGCAGCCGGACAGGGGATGTTGCGGAAGCTTTCTTT.

A word on this clonotype: In this CDR3 the conserved last residue, phenylalanine or tryptophan, is missing, so a read error is likely. This chain links TRBV7-4 with TRBJ1-2; 9 bases fit TRBD1. The germline V gene has CDR1 SGHVT and CDR2 SQSDAQ. This CDR3 is built from 15 residues. V lost 4 bases, J lost 7 bases, and 10 bases stayed unmatched. CDR3 sequence: CASSSLQGASGGYTI. Written as DNA, the CDR3 is TGTGCCAGCAGCTCGTTACAGGGGGCGTCGGGTGGCTACACCATC.

The genes are TRBV27 and TRBJ2-3; TRBD1 matches at 7 bases. The CDR3 runs to 15 residues. V shed 4 bases and J 4 bases; nucleotides not matched to a gene: 8. The germline V gene encodes CDR1 MNHEY and CDR2 SMNVEV (reference sequence). CDR3: CASSSGQSGSDTQYF. The CDR3 DNA is TGTGCCAGCAGTTCGGGACAGTCGGGGTCAGATACGCAGTATTTT.

This clonotype was detected a few times. The chain combines TRBV7-6 with TRBJ1-1; unclear D gene. Trimming removed 2 bases from V and 2 bases from J, with 12 bases in between. Germline CDR1 is SGHVS and CDR2 is FNYEAQ. The CDR3 length is 15 residues. For the CDR3, the DNA is TGTGCCAGCAGCTTACTGGAGCCGGTTAACACTGAAGCTTTCTTT. Its translation is CASSLLEPVNTEAFF.

Note on this clonotype: Possible read error: a much larger clone is one base away. The chain joins TRBV7-3 to TRBJ2-1; TRBD2 agrees at 10 bases. V lost 7 bases, J lost 4 bases, and 7 bases stayed unmatched. Germline V lookup: CDR1 SGHTA, CDR2 FQGTGA. The CDR3 consists of 15 residues. Written as DNA, the CDR3 is TGTGCCAGCAATCTAGCGGGGGAATTATACAATGAGCAGTTCTTC. It translates to CASNLAGELYNEQFF.

This clonotype was counted between two and nine times. CDR3 coding DNA: TGTGCCAAGAGGATACTCACAGATACGCAGTATTTT. This gives the protein CAKRILTDTQYF. This rearrangement joins TRBV7-9 to TRBJ2-3, with D unresolved. CDR3 length: 12 amino acids. V lost 10 bases and J 2 bases, leaving 10 bases between the germline ends. CDR1 and CDR2 from the germline V gene are SEHNR and FQNEAQ (reference sequence).

A note on this clonotype: A read error is possible here, since a much larger clone lies one base away. This chain connects TRBV7-8 to TRBJ1-1; 7 bases agree with TRBD1. Per the germline V gene, CDR1 is SGHVS and CDR2 is FQNEAQ. This CDR3 is built from 12 residues. CDR3 residues: CASNQQGSESFF. The CDR3 DNA sequence: TGTGCCAGCAACCAACAGGGGTCTGAATCTTTCTTT.

This clonotype was counted between two and nine times. The genes are TRBV7-8 and TRBJ1-2, with TRBD1 matching over 8 bases. The J segment lost 8 bases and the V segment lost 5 bases, leaving 7 bases of the junction unmatched. Germline-derived CDR1 and CDR2 are SGHVS and FQNEAQ. The CDR3 contains 13 residues. The CDR3 loop is CASSADRGDGYTF. As DNA, the CDR3 is TGTGCCAGCAGCGCCGACAGGGGCGACGGCTACACCTTC. Looking up the rest from reference TRBV7-8 and TRBJ1-2 gives the full variable domain: GAGVSQSPRYKVAKRGQDVALRCDPISGHVSLFWYQQALGQGPEFLTYFQNEAQLDKSGLPSDRFFAERPEGSVSTLKIQRTQQEDSAVYLCASSADRGDGYTFGSGTRLTVV.

This clonotype was seen a few times. At one end, the junction sequence differs from germline, possibly due to a read error. This chain connects TRBV7-7 to TRBJ2-3; TRBD1 matches 10 bases. Germline lookup yields CDR1 SSHAT and CDR2 FNYEAQ (reference sequence). The CDR3 has 15 amino acids. The CDR3: CASSHSDRGTDTQYF. As DNA, the CDR3 is TGTGCTAGCAGCCATTCGGACAGGGGGACAGATACGCAGTATTTT.

V is TRBV19 and J is TRBJ1-3, with TRBD1 as a possible D gene (5 bases). The V and J ends lost 4 bases and 0 bases respectively, with 19 bases between them. This CDR3 spans 18 amino acids. Germline CDR1 is LNHDA and CDR2 is SQIVND (reference sequence). Written as DNA, the CDR3 is TGTGCCAGTAGTACTAACAGGATCACCGCTATCTCTGGAAACACCATATATTTT. Amino acid sequence: CASSTNRITAISGNTIYF.

Points on this clonotype: Without the conserved terminal phenylalanine or tryptophan, this CDR3 likely stems from a read error. The V and J genes are TRBV27 and TRBJ1-1, with D maybe TRBD1 (6 bases). This CDR3 is built from 16 residues. The germline gives CDR1 MNHEY, CDR2 SMNVEV (reference sequence). V lost 6 bases and J lost 5, with 22 bases in between. The DNA of the CDR3 is TGTGCCAGCAGGCAGGATCCGATAGGGGGAGAGACTGAAGCTTTCTCT. Translated, it gives CASRQDPIGGETEAFS.

The chain carries TRBV4-3 and TRBJ2-1; D might be TRBD1 (6 bases). V shed 4 bases and J shed 0 bases, with 25 bases lying between them. Per the germline V gene, CDR1 is LGHNA and CDR2 is YSLEER. The CDR3 has 20 residues. The CDR3 spells CASSLSINRVGTSSYNEQFF. As DNA, the CDR3 is TGCGCCAGCAGCCTCTCTATCAACAGGGTCGGAACAAGCTCCTACAATGAGCAGTTCTTC.

Comment on this clonotype: At one boundary the junction diverges from the germline segment, which might be a read error. The chain recombines TRBV7-7 with TRBJ2-7; TRBD1 matches 7 bases. The CDR3 length is 15 residues. Germline V gene data show CDR1 as SSHAT and CDR2 as FNYEAQ (reference sequence). The CDR3 coding sequence is TGTGCTAGCAGCTCCTACCGGGACAGCTCCTACGAGCAGTACTTC. Its translation is CASSSYRDSSYEQYF. Looking up the rest from reference TRBV7-7 and TRBJ2-7 gives the full variable domain: GAGVSQSPRYKVTKRGQDVTLRCDPISSHATLYWYQQALGQGPEFLTYFNYEAQPDKSGLPSDRFSAERPEGSISTLTIQRTEQRDSAMYRCASSSYRDSSYEQYFGPGTRLTVT.

This chain uses TRBV4-3 with TRBJ2-2, with 8 bases aligning to TRBD2. The CDR3 is 18 amino acids. Germline CDR1 and CDR2: LGHNA and YSLEER. V trimming: 0 bases; J trimming: 2 bases; junction bases outside the gene matches: 8. DNA of the CDR3: TGCGCCAGCAGCCAAGATACGGCGGGGGGTTATAACACCGGGGAGCTGTTTTTT. This translates into CASSQDTAGGYNTGELFF.

This clonotype was counted a few times. The chain links TRBV5-5 to TRBJ2-6; tentatively, D is TRBD1 (6 bases). The V end was cut by 4 bases, the J end by 3 bases, with 11 bases between. Germline CDR1 reads SGHKS; CDR2 reads YYEKEE (reference sequence). CDR3 size: 15 residues. CDR3 nucleotide sequence: TGTGCCAGCAGCCCCGGGACATATGGGGCCAACGTCCTGACTTTC. Encoded protein: CASSPGTYGANVLTF. The whole variable domain, remainder taken from reference TRBV5-5 and TRBJ2-6, is DAGVTQSPTHLIKTRGQQVTLRCSPISGHKSVSWYQQVLGQGPQFIFQYYEKEERGRGNFPDRFSARQFPNYSSELNVNALLLGDSALYLCASSPGTYGANVLTFGAGSRLTVL.

The sample holds a few counts of this clonotype. V and J are TRBV27 and TRBJ1-1; the match to TRBD1 covers 12 bases. V shed 2 bases, J shed 8 bases, and the junction held 9 bases outside the gene matches. CDR3 length equals 16 residues. The germline V gene encodes CDR1 MNHEY and CDR2 SMNVEV (reference sequence). CDR3 sequence reads: CASSLGWGQGAPEAFF. CDR3 in DNA: TGTGCCAGCAGTTTAGGTTGGGGACAGGGGGCACCCGAAGCTTTCTTT.

A few counts support this clonotype. The V and J genes are TRBV4-1 and TRBJ2-1; the match to TRBD2 covers 7 bases. Germline V gives CDR1 MGHRA, CDR2 YSYEKL. CDR3 length: 17 amino acids. V was clipped by 0 bases and J by 3 bases; unmatched bases: 8. The DNA of the CDR3 is TGCGCCAGCAGCCAAGATTTGGCGGGGGATGGCTACAATGAGCAGTTCTTC. Its protein is CASSQDLAGDGYNEQFF.

J is TRBJ2-5 and V is TRBV27; a weak D match, TRBD2 (6 bases). The V and J ends lost 7 bases and 5 bases respectively, with 14 bases between them. This CDR3 comprises 13 residues. Germline CDR1 and CDR2: MNHEY and SMNVEV (reference sequence). CDR3 region: CASTPLGRETQYF. The CDR3 region has the DNA TGTGCCAGCACCCCACTAGGGAGGGAGACCCAGTACTTC.

The chain is built from TRBV7-9 and TRBJ1-4; D call uncertain. The germline V and J ends were trimmed by 0 bases and 8 bases, with 10 bases remaining between them. Germline V gene data show CDR1 as SEHNR and CDR2 as FQNEAQ (reference sequence). This CDR3 is 14 amino acids long. The CDR3 DNA is TGTGCCAGCAGCTTAGCCTCGGGGTACGAAAAACTGTTTTTT. Translation gives CASSLASGYEKLFF.

The J gene is TRBJ1-2, the V gene TRBV7-1, with D perhaps matching TRBD1 (6 bases). TRBV7-1 counts as an open reading frame of uncertain function. The V end lost 7 bases, the J end lost 3 bases, and 18 bases lay between the germline ends. The CDR3 extends over 15 amino acids. CDR3 sequence: CASTPPGAADYGYTF. As DNA, the CDR3 is TGTGCCAGCACCCCACCAGGGGCGGCGGACTATGGCTACACCTTC.

This clonotype was picked up a small number of times. The V call is TRBV7-9, the J call TRBJ2-7; tentatively, D is TRBD2 (5 bases). The CDR3 runs to 14 residues. V lost 6 bases, J lost 2 bases, and 14 bases lay in between. Germline V gene sequence: CDR1 SEHNR, CDR2 FQNEAQ (reference sequence). The CDR3 DNA is TGTGCCAGCAGTCCCCGGGGTGGGCCCTACGAGCAGTACGTC. Protein sequence: CASSPRGGPYEQYV.

This clonotype has more than one count but fewer than ten. The chain combines TRBV19 with TRBJ2-7; D is undetermined. The CDR3 covers 15 residues. V lost 4 bases to trimming and J lost 3 bases, with 16 bases between them. Germline V gene lookup returns CDR1 LNHDA and CDR2 SQIVND (reference sequence). CDR3: CASSTPFGPLYEQYF. The CDR3 region has the DNA TGTGCCAGTAGTACCCCTTTCGGACCTCTCTACGAGCAGTACTTC.